The next 5 T cell receptor beta chains were all read from a single sample in a study of blood T cell repertoires in COVID-19. TCRdb's table, derived via immunoSEQ multiplex PCR, lists solely in-frame clones and lacks some. The table has some 290,000 clones, about 76% seen once. The sequenced sample consisted of peripheral blood. The receptors here all came from a woman aged 55-69 years with active or convalescent COVID-19.

The rearrangement joins TRBV7-2 to TRBJ1-1; 9 bases are a match to TRBD1. The V segment lost 6 bases and the J segment 5 bases; nucleotides outside the gene matches: 4. CDR1 is SGHTA, CDR2 FQGNSA, per germline. This CDR3 is built from 13 residues. The CDR3 nucleotides read TGTGCCAGCAGGAGGGGGACAGGGACTGAAGCTTTCTTT. Translated, it gives CASRRGTGTEAFF.

This chain joins TRBV30 and TRBJ1-2, with TRBD1 identical over 7 bases. V shed 1 base, J shed 5 bases, and the junction held 1 base outside the gene matches. Germline V CDR1 and CDR2: GTSNPN, SVGIG (reference sequence). This CDR3 spans 12 amino acids. CDR3 in DNA: TGTGCCTGGAGTGCGGGACAGTATGGCTACACCTTC. It is translated as CAWSAGQYGYTF.

This chain connects TRBV18 to TRBJ2-5; 7 bases fit TRBD1. Germline-derived CDR1 and CDR2 are KGHSH and LQKENI. Trimming cost V 4 bases and J 5 bases; bases outside gene matches: 7. This CDR3 is built from 14 residues. The CDR3 sequence: CASSLTGMGETQYF. The CDR3 nucleotides read TGTGCCAGCTCACTGACAGGGATGGGGGAGACCCAGTACTTC. Filled out from reference TRBV18 and TRBJ2-5, the complete variable domain reads NAGVMQNPRHLVRRRGQEARLRCSPMKGHSHVYWYRQLPEEGLKFMVYLQKENIIDESGMPKERFSAEFPKEGPSILRIQQVVRGDSAAYFCASSLTGMGETQYFGPGTRLLVL.

The chain couples TRBV6-2 or TRBV6-3 to TRBJ1-1; 7 bases fit TRBD1. The CDR3 runs to 13 residues. Germline lookup yields CDR1 MNHEY and CDR2 SVGEGT. V dropped 5 bases and J dropped 4; count of bases not matched to a gene: 4. CDR3 DNA sequence: TGTGCCAGCAGTAGGACAGGAACCACTGAAGCTTTCTTT. It encodes CASSRTGTTEAFF.

The genes are TRBV6-6 and TRBJ2-7, with TRBD1 matching 9 bases. After removal of 5 bases from V and 2 bases from J, the junction contained 10 bases not matched to a gene. Germline CDR1 and CDR2: MNHNY and SVGAGI (reference sequence). The CDR3 runs to 16 residues. The CDR3 DNA sequence: TGTGCCAGCAGTCAACCCGACAGGGGGAGGACCTACGAGCAGTACTTC. Its protein is CASSQPDRGRTYEQYF.